The 22 T cell receptor beta chains below were found in one sample sequenced in a study of T-cell memory formation after mild COVID-19. Each CDR3 protein is one row after TCRdb ran MiXCR on the 5' RACE reads. The sample shows roughly 610,000 distinct CDR3 sequences, 17% of them seen only once. Specimen: PBMCs or a T cell subset sorted from them (not recorded which). These receptors were taken from an adult woman who had mild COVID-19 (a few samples of this study predate the infection). Cell type and time point are not known.

The chain links TRBV1 to TRBJ2-5; whether TRBD1, the table's D call, matches the DNA was not checked. TRBV1 is described as a pseudogene. This CDR3 spans 15 amino acids. The CDR3 sequence is CTSSPPRGPKETQYF. DNA for the CDR3: TGCACCAGCAGCCCCCCTCGTGGACCGAAAGAGACCCAGTACTTC.

This clonotype appeared a few times. The chain joins TRBV2 to TRBJ1-4, with D unclear. The germline V gene has CDR1 SNHLY and CDR2 FYNNEI. V was clipped by 8 bases and J by 0 bases, with 13 bases between them. The length of the CDR3 is 15 residues. The CDR3 DNA reads TGTGCCAGCTCGACCGAAAGGACAACTAATGAAAAACTGTTTTTT. It codes for CASSTERTTNEKLFF.

The rearrangement uses TRBV6-5 and TRBJ2-5; TRBD1 matches at 7 bases. The length of the CDR3 is 15 residues. Germline CDR1 is MNHEY and CDR2 is SVGAGI. J was trimmed by 4 bases and V by 2 bases; bases with no gene match: 7. The CDR3 DNA reads TGTGCCAGCAGTTACGGCACAGGGGCATCAGAGACCCAGTACTTC. It codes for CASSYGTGASETQYF.

This clonotype was detected a few times. The chain carries TRBV7-9 and TRBJ1-1; D gene ambiguous. V dropped 1 base and J dropped 10 bases, with 13 bases sitting between them. The CDR3 is made up of 13 amino acids. Germline V gives CDR1 SEHNR, CDR2 FQNEAQ (reference sequence). The CDR3 loop reads CASSLGPDRGAFF. In nucleotides, the CDR3 is TGTGCCAGCAGCTTAGGACCCGATCGAGGAGCTTTCTTT.

The chain links TRBV5-6 to TRBJ2-2, with 7 bases identical to TRBD1. V was pared by 2 bases and J by 6 bases, with 4 bases of the junction left unmatched. Germline V gene sequence: CDR1 SGHDT, CDR2 YYEEEE. The CDR3 spans 14 residues. CDR3 nucleotide sequence: TGTGCCAGCAGCTTTCCAGGGGGAGCCGGGGAGCTGTTTTTT. Amino acid sequence: CASSFPGGAGELFF.

This clonotype showed up just a few times. V gene TRBV7-2 combines with J gene TRBJ1-2; 9 bases are shared with TRBD1. CDR3 length: 16 residues. Trimming removed 5 bases from V and 0 bases from J; junction bases left unmatched: 7. The germline V gene has CDR1 SGHTA and CDR2 FQGNSA. As DNA, the CDR3 is TGTGCCAGCAGCCCGCGCAGGGACAGGGCTAACTATGGCTACACCTTC. Residues: CASSPRRDRANYGYTF.

The chain has TRBV12-3 or TRBV12-4 and TRBJ1-2, with TRBD1 matching 12 bases. This CDR3 is built from 15 residues. With 7 bases clipped from V and 7 bases from J, the junction kept 10 bases outside the gene matches. CDR3 coding DNA: TGTGCCAGCACCCGTGGGGACAGGGGGCTGAGTGGCTACACCTTC. Amino acid sequence: CASTRGDRGLSGYTF.

This clonotype was recorded a few times. The chain recombines TRBV20-1 with TRBJ1-2; 8 bases are a match to TRBD1. This CDR3 region has 12 residues. With 6 bases clipped from V and 4 bases from J, the junction kept 4 bases outside the gene matches. The germline V gene has CDR1 DFQATT and CDR2 SNEGSKA (reference sequence). The CDR3 region has the DNA TGCAGTGCCACAGGGGGAAGCTATGGCTACACCTTC. Its protein is CSATGGSYGYTF.

The genes are TRBV11-2 and TRBJ2-1; D is unclear. The CDR3 loop spans 14 amino acids. Trimming took off 5 bases at V and 14 bases at J, with 22 bases between the two ends. Germline V gene data show CDR1 as SGHAT and CDR2 as FQNNGV. The DNA for the CDR3 is TGTGCCAGCAGCAGAGGTGTCTCCGCCCCCGTGGAGTTCTTC. Translation gives CASSRGVSAPVEFF.

This clonotype was recorded at least ten times. The V and J genes are TRBV4-1 and TRBJ1-4; D unclear. The CDR3 spans 16 residues. V was cut by 3 bases and J by 0 bases, with 11 bases left in between. Germline CDR1 reads MGHRA; CDR2 reads YSYEKL. CDR3 nucleotides: TGCGCCAGCAGCCATAACGGAGCTGCAACTAATGAAAAACTGTTTTTT. It codes for CASSHNGAATNEKLFF.

This clonotype has more than one count but fewer than ten. The J gene is TRBJ2-5, the V gene TRBV3-1, with 10 nucleotides matching TRBD1. CDR3 length equals 14 residues. Looked up from germline, CDR1 is LGHDT and CDR2 is YNNKEL (reference sequence). With 9 bases clipped from V and 9 bases from J, the junction kept 13 bases outside the gene matches. This chain's CDR3 is CASSSTGTGAPQYF. The CDR3 DNA reads as TGTGCCAGTTCCTCGACCGGGACAGGGGCTCCCCAGTACTTC.

This clonotype came up a few times. The V gene is TRBV5-1, the J gene TRBJ2-7; no reliable D call. The CDR3 extends over 14 amino acids. V was pared by 0 bases and J by 2 bases, with 9 bases between. Germline CDR1 SGHRS, CDR2 YFSETQ. The CDR3 DNA follows: TGCGCCAGCAGCTTGGGCGAGGAGCCCTACGAGCAGTACTTC. Its protein is CASSLGEEPYEQYF.

This clonotype was seen more than once but under ten times. CDR3 bases: TGTGCCAGCTCACCACCGACGGGGGCACGGAGCAATCAGCCCCAGCATTTT. This codes for CASSPPTGARSNQPQHF. The chain recombines TRBV18 with TRBJ1-5, with D maybe TRBD1 (6 bases). Per the germline V gene, CDR1 is KGHSH and CDR2 is LQKENI. The CDR3 totals 17 residues. The ends were cut back, 0 bases at V and 1 base at J, with 13 bases in the middle.

This rearrangement joins TRBV7-3 to TRBJ1-1, with D unclear. The CDR3 is made up of 13 amino acids. Per the germline V gene, CDR1 is SGHTA and CDR2 is FQGTGA. The V and J ends lost 1 base and 6 bases respectively, with 9 bases between them. The CDR3 protein is CASSLMFGAEAFF. Here the CDR3 DNA reads TGTGCCAGCAGCTTAATGTTCGGGGCTGAAGCTTTCTTT.

There are many counts of this clonotype. The V and J genes are TRBV14 and TRBJ2-1, with D hard to call. CDR3 size: 15 residues. Germline V gene sequence: CDR1 SGHDN, CDR2 FVKESK. V was trimmed by 4 bases and J by 6 bases, leaving 16 bases between them. CDR3 nucleotides: TGTGCCAGCAGCCCCCCAGGATTCGCACTCAATGAGCAGTTCTTC. Protein: CASSPPGFALNEQFF.

This clonotype has just a few counts. V gene TRBV5-4 combines with J gene TRBJ2-4, with D perhaps being TRBD1 or TRBD2 (5 bases each). The V and J ends lost 4 bases and 1 base respectively, with 21 bases between them. This CDR3 comprises 18 residues. The germline V gene has CDR1 SGHNT and CDR2 YYREEE (reference sequence). CDR3 amino acids: CASSPGDRGPRAKNIQYF. In DNA, the CDR3 is TGTGCCAGCAGCCCCGGCGATCGGGGACCCCGTGCCAAAAACATTCAGTACTTC.

The V gene is TRBV7-8, the J gene TRBJ2-7; maybe TRBD1 (6 bases). The CDR3 covers 14 residues. Deletions cut 3 bases from V and 3 bases from J, with 12 bases between. Germline V gene data show CDR1 as SGHVS and CDR2 as FQNEAQ. The CDR3 DNA reads TGTGCCAGCAGCTTCGACCCAGGGGACTACGAGCAGTACTTC. It encodes CASSFDPGDYEQYF.

The J gene is TRBJ2-1, the V gene TRBV9; 7 bases match TRBD2. The V and J ends lost 3 bases and 3 bases, in that order; junction bases with no gene match: 9. CDR3 length: 16 residues. Per germline, CDR1 SGDLS and CDR2 YYNGEE. The DNA for the CDR3 is TGTGCCAGCAGCGCGCAAGCGGGACTCGTCTACAATGAGCAGTTCTTC. This encodes CASSAQAGLVYNEQFF.

The CDR3 sequence is CAVGLVETQYF. In DNA form, the CDR3 reads TGTGCCGTGGGGCTAGTAGAGACCCAGTACTTC. This chain connects TRBV3-1 to TRBJ2-5, with a tentative D call TRBD1 (5 bases). V lost 11 bases and J lost 4, with 11 bases in between. Germline V gives CDR1 LGHDT, CDR2 YNNKEL (reference sequence). The CDR3 runs to 11 residues.

This clonotype was recorded a few times. The V call is TRBV5-1, the J call TRBJ2-1; 11 bases fit TRBD2. With 4 bases clipped from V and 10 bases from J, the junction kept 7 bases outside the gene matches. From germline, CDR1 is SGHRS and CDR2 YFSETQ. The CDR3 is 14 residues long. The CDR3 sequence: CASSELASGGEQFF. CDR3 bases: TGCGCCAGCAGCGAGTTGGCTAGCGGGGGGGAGCAGTTCTTC.

This clonotype was seen a handful of times. The V and J genes are TRBV7-6 and TRBJ1-2; TRBD1 might be the D (6 bases). CDR3 length: 14 residues. The germline V and J ends were trimmed by 0 bases and 9 bases, with 14 bases remaining between them. CDR1 is SGHVS and CDR2 is FNYEAQ in the germline V gene. The CDR3 here is CASSLAPGETSYTF. In DNA form, the CDR3 reads TGTGCCAGCAGCTTAGCCCCAGGGGAGACAAGCTACACCTTC. The full variable domain, its missing parts supplied by reference TRBV7-6 and TRBJ1-2, is GAGVSQSPRYKVTKRGQDVALRCDPISGHVSLYWYRQALGQGPEFLTYFNYEAQQDKSGLPNDRFSAERPEGSISTLTIQRTEQRDSAMYRCASSLAPGETSYTFGSGTRLTVV.

This chain joins TRBV2 and TRBJ1-2; 11 nucleotides align to TRBD1. Trimming removed 6 bases from V and 7 bases from J; junction bases left unmatched: 7. The CDR3 is 14 amino acids. The germline V gene has CDR1 SNHLY and CDR2 FYNNEI. CDR3 sequence reads: CASRRTGGKGGYTF. As DNA, the CDR3 is TGTGCCAGCAGACGGACAGGGGGCAAGGGTGGCTACACCTTC. Full variable domain (outside the CDR3, taken from reference TRBV2 and TRBJ1-2): EPEVTQTPSHQVTQMGQEVILRCVPISNHLYFYWYRQILGQKVEFLVSFYNNEISEKSEIFDDQFSVERPDGSNFTLKIRSTKLEDSAMYFCASRRTGGKGGYTFGSGTRLTVV.